The entry below gives a single T cell receptor (beta chain) sequence along with its context. Its antigen is undetermined. The data were obtained in a study of blood T cells in healthy people across ages. Total RNA was extracted at no less than 5 micrograms per sample. The CDR3 extends over 15 amino acids. CDR1 SGDLS and CDR2 YYNGEE come from the germline V gene. With 4 bases clipped from V and 6 bases from J, the junction kept 6 bases outside the gene matches. Through a sample-barcoded 5' primer and a J-beta primer mix, a second PCR was run for roughly 6 to 11 cycles. Every sample gave at least 3 million paired-end reads containing CDR3. TCRdb re-derived calls from the 5' RACE reads in MiXCR, one entry per CDR3 protein. The data contain some 710,000 distinct CDR3 sequences, more than 35% of them singletons. Study-wide results and caveats: Per million T cells, TCR beta diversity dropped roughly linearly as age increased.

The chain employs TRBV9 and TRBJ2-1, with TRBD1 identical over 11 bases. The specimen sequenced was blood. This TCR was sampled from an older man in good health. CDR3 in amino acids: CASSPRGQGVNEQFF. DNA of the CDR3: TGTGCCAGCAGCCCCCGGGGACAGGGGGTCAATGAGCAGTTCTTC.